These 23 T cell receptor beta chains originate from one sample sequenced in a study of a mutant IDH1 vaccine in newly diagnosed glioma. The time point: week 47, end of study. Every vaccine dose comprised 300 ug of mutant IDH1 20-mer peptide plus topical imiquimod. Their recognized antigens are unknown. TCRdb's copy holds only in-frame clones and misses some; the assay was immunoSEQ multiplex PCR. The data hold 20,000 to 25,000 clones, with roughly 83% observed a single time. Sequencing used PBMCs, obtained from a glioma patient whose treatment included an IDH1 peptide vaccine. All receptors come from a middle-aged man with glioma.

CDR3 in DNA: TGTGCCAGTAGTATTCTAGGGGGCGATCAGCCCCAGCATTTT. Its translation: CASSILGGDQPQHF. The chain carries TRBV19 and TRBJ1-5, with TRBD1 matching 7 bases. Trimming cost V 3 bases and J 5 bases; bases outside gene matches: 4. This CDR3 contains 14 residues. Germline V gene lookup returns CDR1 LNHDA and CDR2 SQIVND (reference sequence).

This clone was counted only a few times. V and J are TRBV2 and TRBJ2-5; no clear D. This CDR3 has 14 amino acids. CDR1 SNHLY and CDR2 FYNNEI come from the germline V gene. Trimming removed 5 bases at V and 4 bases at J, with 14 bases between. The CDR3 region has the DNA TGTGCCAGCAGTATGACCAACCCGCGAGAGACCCAGTACTTC. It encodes CASSMTNPRETQYF.

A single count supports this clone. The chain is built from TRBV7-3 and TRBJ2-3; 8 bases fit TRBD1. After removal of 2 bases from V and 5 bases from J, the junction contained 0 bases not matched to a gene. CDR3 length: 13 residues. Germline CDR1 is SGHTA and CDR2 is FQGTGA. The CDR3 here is CASSLGQGDTQYF. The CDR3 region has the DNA TGTGCCAGCAGCTTAGGACAGGGAGATACGCAGTATTTT.

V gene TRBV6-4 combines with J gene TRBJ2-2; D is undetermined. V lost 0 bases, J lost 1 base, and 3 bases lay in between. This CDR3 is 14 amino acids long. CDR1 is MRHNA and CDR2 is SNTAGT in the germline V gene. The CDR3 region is CASSDSGNTGELFF. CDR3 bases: TGTGCCAGCAGTGACTCTGGGAACACCGGGGAGCTGTTTTTT.

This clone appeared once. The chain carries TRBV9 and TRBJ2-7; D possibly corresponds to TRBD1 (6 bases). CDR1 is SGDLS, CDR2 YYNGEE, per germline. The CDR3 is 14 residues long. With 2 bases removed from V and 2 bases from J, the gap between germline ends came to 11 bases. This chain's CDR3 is CASSVLPGAYEQYF. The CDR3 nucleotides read TGTGCCAGCAGCGTCCTTCCAGGGGCCTACGAGCAGTACTTC.

The CDR3 region is CASSWRWTGGADEKLFF. CDR3 in DNA: TGTGCCAGCAGCTGGAGATGGACAGGGGGCGCGGATGAAAAACTGTTTTTT. The rearrangement joins TRBV5-5 to TRBJ1-4, with TRBD1 identical over 11 bases. This CDR3 region has 17 residues. Germline-derived CDR1 and CDR2 are SGHKS and YYEKEE (reference sequence). The J segment lost 6 bases and the V segment lost 3 bases, leaving 10 bases of the junction unmatched.

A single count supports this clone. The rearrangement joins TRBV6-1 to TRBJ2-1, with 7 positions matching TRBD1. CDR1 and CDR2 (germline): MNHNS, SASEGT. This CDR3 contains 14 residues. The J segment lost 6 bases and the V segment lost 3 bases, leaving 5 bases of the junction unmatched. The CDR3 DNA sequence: TGTGCCAGCAGTGAGAGGGGGCGGTCCAATGAGCAGTTCTTC. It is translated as CASSERGRSNEQFF.

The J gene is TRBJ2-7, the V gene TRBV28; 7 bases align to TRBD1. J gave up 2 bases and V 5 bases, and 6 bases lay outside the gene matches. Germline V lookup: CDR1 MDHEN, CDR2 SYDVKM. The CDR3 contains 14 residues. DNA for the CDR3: TGTGCCAGCAGTATCCAGGGGGAAGCCTACGAGCAGTACTTC. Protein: CASSIQGEAYEQYF.

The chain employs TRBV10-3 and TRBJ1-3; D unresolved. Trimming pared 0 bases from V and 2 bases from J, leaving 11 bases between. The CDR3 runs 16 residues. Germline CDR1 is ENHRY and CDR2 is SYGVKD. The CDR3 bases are TGTGCCATCAGTGAGTCCGTTCCGGGGACTGGAAACACCATATATTTT. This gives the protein CAISESVPGTGNTIYF.

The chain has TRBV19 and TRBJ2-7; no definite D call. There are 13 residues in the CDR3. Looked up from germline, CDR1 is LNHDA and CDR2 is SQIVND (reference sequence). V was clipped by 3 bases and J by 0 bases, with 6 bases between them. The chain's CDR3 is CASSIDRSYEQYF. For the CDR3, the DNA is TGTGCCAGTAGTATTGACCGCTCCTACGAGCAGTACTTC.

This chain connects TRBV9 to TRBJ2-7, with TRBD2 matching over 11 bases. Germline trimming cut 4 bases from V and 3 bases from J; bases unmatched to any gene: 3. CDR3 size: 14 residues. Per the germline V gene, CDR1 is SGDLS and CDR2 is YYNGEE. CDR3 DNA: TGTGCCAGCAGCCTTGGGACTAGCGGCTACGAGCAGTACTTC. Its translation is CASSLGTSGYEQYF.

The CDR3 region has the DNA TGTGCCAGCTCACCTCAGACAGGCCGGGGCACCGGGGAGCTGTTTTTT. This codes for CASSPQTGRGTGELFF. The rearrangement joins TRBV18 to TRBJ2-2; tentatively, D is TRBD1 (6 bases). The CDR3 is made up of 16 amino acids. V shed 3 bases and J shed 4 bases, with 15 bases lying between them. The germline gives CDR1 KGHSH, CDR2 LQKENI.

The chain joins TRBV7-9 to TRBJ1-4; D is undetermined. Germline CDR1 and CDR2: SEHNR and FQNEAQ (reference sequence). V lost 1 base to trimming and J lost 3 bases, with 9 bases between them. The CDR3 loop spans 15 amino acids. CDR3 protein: CASSLGLGPNEKLFF. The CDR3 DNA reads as TGTGCCAGCAGCTTAGGGTTGGGCCCTAATGAAAAACTGTTTTTT.

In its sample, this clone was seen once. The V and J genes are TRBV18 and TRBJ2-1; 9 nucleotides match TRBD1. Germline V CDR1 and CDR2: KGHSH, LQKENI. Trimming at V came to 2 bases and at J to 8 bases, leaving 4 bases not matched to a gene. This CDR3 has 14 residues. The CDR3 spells CASSPDRGFYEQFF. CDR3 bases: TGTGCCAGCTCACCAGACAGGGGGTTCTATGAGCAGTTCTTC. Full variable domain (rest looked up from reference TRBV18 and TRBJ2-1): NAGVMQNPRHLVRRRGQEARLRCSPMKGHSHVYWYRQLPEEGLKFMVYLQKENIIDESGMPKERFSAEFPKEGPSILRIQQVVRGDSAAYFCASSPDRGFYEQFFGPGTRLTVL.

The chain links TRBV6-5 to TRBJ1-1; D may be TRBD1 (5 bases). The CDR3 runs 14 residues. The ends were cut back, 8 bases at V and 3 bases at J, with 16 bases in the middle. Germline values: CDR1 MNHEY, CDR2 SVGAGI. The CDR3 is CASSRGGFDTEAFF. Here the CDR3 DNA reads TGTGCCAGCTCAAGGGGCGGTTTTGACACTGAAGCTTTCTTT.

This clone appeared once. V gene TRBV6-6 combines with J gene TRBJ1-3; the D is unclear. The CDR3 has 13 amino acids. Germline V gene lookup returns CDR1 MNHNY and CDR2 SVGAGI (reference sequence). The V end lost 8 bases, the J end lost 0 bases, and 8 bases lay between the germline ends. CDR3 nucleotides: TGTGCCAGCTTCCAGGCCTCTGGAAACACCATATATTTT. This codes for CASFQASGNTIYF.

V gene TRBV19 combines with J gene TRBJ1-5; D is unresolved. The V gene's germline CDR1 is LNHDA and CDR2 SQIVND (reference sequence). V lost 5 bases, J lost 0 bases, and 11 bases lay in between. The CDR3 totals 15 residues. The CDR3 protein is CASSWVDNSNQPQHF. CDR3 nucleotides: TGTGCCAGTAGTTGGGTAGATAATAGCAATCAGCCCCAGCATTTT.

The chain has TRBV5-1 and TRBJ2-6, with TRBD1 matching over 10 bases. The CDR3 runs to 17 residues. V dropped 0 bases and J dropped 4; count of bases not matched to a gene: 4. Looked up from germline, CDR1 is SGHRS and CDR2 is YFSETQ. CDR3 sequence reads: CASSLGGQGRGANVLTF. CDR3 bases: TGCGCCAGCAGCTTGGGGGGACAGGGGAGGGGGGCCAACGTCCTGACTTTC.

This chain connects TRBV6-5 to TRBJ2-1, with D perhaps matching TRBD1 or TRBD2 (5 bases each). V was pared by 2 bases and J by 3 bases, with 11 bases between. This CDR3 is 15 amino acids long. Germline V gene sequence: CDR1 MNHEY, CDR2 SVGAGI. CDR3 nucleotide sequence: TGTGCCAGCAGTTACACGGGGACCATCTACAATGAGCAGTTCTTC. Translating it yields CASSYTGTIYNEQFF.

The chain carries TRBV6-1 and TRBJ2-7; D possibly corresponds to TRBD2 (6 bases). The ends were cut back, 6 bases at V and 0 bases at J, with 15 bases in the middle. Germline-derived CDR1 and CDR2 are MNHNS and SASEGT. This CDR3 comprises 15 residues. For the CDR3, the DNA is TGTGCCAGCAGGGGACTTGGAGCACCCTCCTACGAGCAGTACTTC. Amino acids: CASRGLGAPSYEQYF.

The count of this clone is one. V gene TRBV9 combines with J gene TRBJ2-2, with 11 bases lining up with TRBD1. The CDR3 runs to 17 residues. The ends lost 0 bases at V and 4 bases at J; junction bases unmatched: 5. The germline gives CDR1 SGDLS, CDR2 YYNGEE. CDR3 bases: TGTGCCAGCAGCGTAGGGTGGACAGGGGGCATCACCGGGGAGCTGTTTTTT. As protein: CASSVGWTGGITGELFF.

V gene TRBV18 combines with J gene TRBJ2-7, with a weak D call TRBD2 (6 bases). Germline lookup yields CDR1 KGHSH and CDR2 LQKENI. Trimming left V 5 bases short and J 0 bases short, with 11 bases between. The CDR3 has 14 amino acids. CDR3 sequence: CASSASDYSYEQYF. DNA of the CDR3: TGTGCCAGCTCAGCCTCGGACTACTCCTACGAGCAGTACTTC.

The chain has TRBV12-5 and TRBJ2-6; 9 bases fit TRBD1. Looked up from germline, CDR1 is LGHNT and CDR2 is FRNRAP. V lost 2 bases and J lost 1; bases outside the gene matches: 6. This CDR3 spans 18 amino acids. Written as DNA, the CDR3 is TGTGCTAGTGGTTTGACGACAGGGGGGGCGTCTGGGGCCAACGTCCTGACTTTC. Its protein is CASGLTTGGASGANVLTF. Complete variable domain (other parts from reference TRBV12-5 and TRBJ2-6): DARVTQTPRHKVTEMGQEVTMRCQPILGHNTVFWYRQTMMQGLELLAYFRNRAPLDDSGMPKDRFSAEMPDATLATLKIQPSEPRDSAVYFCASGLTTGGASGANVLTFGAGSRLTVL.